This T cell receptor beta chain appears in the sequencing data of a study of CD8+ T cells in alopecia areata. Study-level background: The SALT score measured affected scalp surface percentage in treated patients. Findings and caveats of the study: Numerous clones, expanded in lesions, remained in scalp and blood during tofacitinib. Although TCR sharing was seen in mice, sharing across patients was less clear, possibly for HLA-related reasons.

This clone occurred a few times. As yet, its antigen is unknown. CDR3 size: 14 residues. V lost 8 bases and J lost 5, with 18 bases in between. CDR1 is SGHTA and CDR2 is FQGTGA in the germline V gene. Specified treatment: oral pan-JAK inhibitor, 5-10 mg twice daily. T lymphocytes (CD4+ and CD8+) were sorted from PBMCs. cDNA prepared by RNA extraction and subsequent reverse transcription served as the template for sequencing. Method: immunoSEQ multiplex PCR; TCRdb's copy keeps in-frame clones and lacks some. The sample comprises 87,000 or so clones, 70% to 85% of which are singletons, and 17% rests with the top ten.

The V gene is TRBV7-3, the J gene TRBJ1-2; D call uncertain. This sequence originates from a human donor with alopecia areata. Sequenced material: CD8+ T cells sorted from blood, taken between weeks 43 and 45, from a patient treated with tofacitinib. CDR3 protein: CASFPKALLYGYTF. CDR3 nucleotide sequence: TGTGCCAGCTTTCCCAAGGCCCTTCTATATGGCTACACCTTC.